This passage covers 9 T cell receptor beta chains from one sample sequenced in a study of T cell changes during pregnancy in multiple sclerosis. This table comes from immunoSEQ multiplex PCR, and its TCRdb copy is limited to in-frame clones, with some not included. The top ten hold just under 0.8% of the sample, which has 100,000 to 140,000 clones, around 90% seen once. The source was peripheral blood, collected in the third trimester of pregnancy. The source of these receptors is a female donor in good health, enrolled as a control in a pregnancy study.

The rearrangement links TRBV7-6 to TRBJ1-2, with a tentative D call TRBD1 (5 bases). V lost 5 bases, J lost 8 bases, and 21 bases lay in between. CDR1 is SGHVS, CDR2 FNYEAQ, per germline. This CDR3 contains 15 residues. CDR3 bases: TGTGCCAGCAGCCCGTCAGTTGGCGGGGACGGGGGCTACACCTTC. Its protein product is CASSPSVGGDGGYTF.

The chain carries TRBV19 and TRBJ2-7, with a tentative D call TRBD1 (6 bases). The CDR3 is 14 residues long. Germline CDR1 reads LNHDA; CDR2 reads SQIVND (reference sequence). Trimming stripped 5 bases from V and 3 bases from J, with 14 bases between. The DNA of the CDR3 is TGTGCCAGTAGTCCCGGGACAATGAACTACGAGCAGTACTTC. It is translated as CASSPGTMNYEQYF.

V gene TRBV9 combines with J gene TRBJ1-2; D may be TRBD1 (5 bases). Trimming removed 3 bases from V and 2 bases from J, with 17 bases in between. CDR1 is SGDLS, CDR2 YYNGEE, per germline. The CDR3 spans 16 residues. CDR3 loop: CASSASGDSLNYGYTF. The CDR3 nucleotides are TGTGCCAGCAGCGCTAGTGGGGACTCTTTAAACTATGGCTACACCTTC.

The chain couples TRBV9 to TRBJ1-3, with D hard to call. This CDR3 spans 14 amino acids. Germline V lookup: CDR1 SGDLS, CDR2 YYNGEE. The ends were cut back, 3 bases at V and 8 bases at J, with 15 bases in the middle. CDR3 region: CASSATTRRDTIYF. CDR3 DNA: TGTGCCAGCAGCGCCACAACAAGGCGGGACACCATATATTTT.

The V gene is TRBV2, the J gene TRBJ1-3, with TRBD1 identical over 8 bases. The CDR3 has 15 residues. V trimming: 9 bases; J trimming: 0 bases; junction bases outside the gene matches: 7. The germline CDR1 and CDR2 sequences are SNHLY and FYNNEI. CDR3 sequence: CASRDRPSSGNTIYF. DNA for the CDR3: TGTGCCAGTCGGGACAGGCCGAGCTCTGGAAACACCATATATTTT.

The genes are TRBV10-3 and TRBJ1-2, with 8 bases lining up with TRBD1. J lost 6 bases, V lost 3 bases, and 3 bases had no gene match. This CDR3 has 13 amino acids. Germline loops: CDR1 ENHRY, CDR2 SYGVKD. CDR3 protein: CAISDGTGDGYTF. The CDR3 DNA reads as TGTGCCATCAGTGATGGGACAGGAGATGGCTACACCTTC.

The CDR3 region has the DNA TGTGCCAGCAGCTTACCGAGGACAGGGTTTGGAAACACCATATATTTT. This translates into CASSLPRTGFGNTIYF. This chain links TRBV5-6 with TRBJ1-3, with 8 bases aligning to TRBD1. The germline CDR1 and CDR2 sequences are SGHDT and YYEEEE. V was pared by 2 bases and J by 3 bases, with 7 bases of the junction left unmatched. The CDR3 runs to 16 residues.

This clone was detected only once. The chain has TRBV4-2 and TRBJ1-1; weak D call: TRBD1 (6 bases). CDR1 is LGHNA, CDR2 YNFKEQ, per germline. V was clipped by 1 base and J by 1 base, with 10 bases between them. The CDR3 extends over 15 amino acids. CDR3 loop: CASSQGQDSNTEAFF. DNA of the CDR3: TGTGCCAGCAGCCAAGGACAGGACTCGAACACTGAAGCTTTCTTT.

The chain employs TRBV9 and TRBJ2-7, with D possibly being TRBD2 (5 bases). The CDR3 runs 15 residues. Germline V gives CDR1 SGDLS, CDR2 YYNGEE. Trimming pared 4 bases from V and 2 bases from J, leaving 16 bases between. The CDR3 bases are TGTGCCAGCAGCCCGGGCCCGGGAAATCCCTACGAGCAGTACTTC. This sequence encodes CASSPGPGNPYEQYF.